The 25 T cell receptor beta chains below were found in one sample sequenced in a study of shared clonotypes between healthy human individuals. This table comes from immunoSEQ multiplex PCR, and its TCRdb copy is limited to in-frame clones, with some not included. The sample lists 640,000 or so clones, 72% occurring once. The sequenced material came from memory CD4+ T cells sorted from blood. Sample subset: CD45RA-negative fraction. These receptors all come from a woman aged 25 to 39 in good health.

The CDR3 spells CASSPRSSGNTIYF. In DNA, the CDR3 is TGTGCCAGCTCACCCAGGAGCTCTGGAAACACCATATATTTT. The chain combines TRBV18 with TRBJ1-3; D remains unclear. With 3 bases removed from V and 0 bases from J, the gap between germline ends came to 6 bases. Germline CDR1 reads KGHSH; CDR2 reads LQKENI. The CDR3 sequence is 14 residues long.

Concerning this clone: The same CDR3 can be traced to other DNA sequences in this sample. The rearrangement joins TRBV5-1 to TRBJ2-5; D is unclear. Trimming stripped 4 bases from V and 2 bases from J, with 3 bases between. The CDR3 consists of 11 residues. Looked up from germline, CDR1 is SGHRS and CDR2 is YFSETQ. The CDR3 sequence: CASSTQETQYF. The CDR3 DNA is TGCGCCAGCAGCACACAAGAGACCCAGTACTTC.

This clone was counted a single time. This sequence joins TRBV10-2 and TRBJ2-1; D gene unclear. CDR3 size: 14 residues. Trimming took 8 bases from V and 6 from J, leaving 17 bases between them. The germline V gene has CDR1 WSHSY and CDR2 SAAADI. CDR3 in amino acids: CASRSPAVSNEQFF. The DNA of the CDR3 is TGCGCCAGCCGCTCCCCGGCGGTGAGCAATGAGCAGTTCTTC.

Here the CDR3 DNA reads TGTGCCAGCAGTGATGGACAGGTGTATGAGCAGTTCTTC. As protein: CASSDGQVYEQFF. This chain uses TRBV6-1 with TRBJ2-1; 7 bases match TRBD1. The CDR3 totals 13 residues. CDR1 MNHNS and CDR2 SASEGT come from the germline V gene. Germline trimming cut 3 bases from V and 8 bases from J; bases unmatched to any gene: 4.

As to this clone: This is likely an artifact of a read error, given a far larger clone one base away. This sample also contains other DNA sequences that code for the same CDR3. The rearrangement joins TRBV4-1 to TRBJ1-5; unclear D gene. The V gene lost 0 bases and the J gene lost 4 bases, with 7 bases spanning the gap. Looked up from germline, CDR1 is MGHRA and CDR2 is YSYEKL. This CDR3 comprises 14 residues. The DNA of the CDR3 is TGCGCCAGCAGCCAAGATCAAGGAAATCAGCCCCAGCATTTT. It translates to CASSQDQGNQPQHF.

The genes are TRBV7-8 and TRBJ1-2; 7 positions agree with TRBD1. The CDR3 extends over 13 amino acids. The germline V gene encodes CDR1 SGHVS and CDR2 FQNEAQ. The ends lost 5 bases at V and 3 bases at J; junction bases unmatched: 3. CDR3 sequence (DNA): TGTGCCAGCAGCATAGACAGGGACTATGGCTACACCTTC. As protein: CASSIDRDYGYTF.

This clone was counted only a few times. The chain employs TRBV30 and TRBJ1-2; a weak D match, TRBD1 (5 bases). Per germline, CDR1 GTSNPN and CDR2 SVGIG (reference sequence). This CDR3 comprises 12 residues. Between the trimmed V and J ends, which lost 2 bases and 8 bases, there was a span of 12 bases. CDR3 sequence reads: CAWSPQGLGYTF. The CDR3 DNA is TGTGCCTGGAGTCCCCAGGGACTCGGCTACACCTTC. Full variable domain (missing parts from reference TRBV30 and TRBJ1-2): SQTIHQWPATLVQPVGSPLSLECTVEGTSNPNLYWYRQAAGRGLQLLFYSVGIGQISSEVPQNLSASRPQDRQFILSSKKLLLSDSGFYLCAWSPQGLGYTFGSGTRLTVV.

The chain employs TRBV5-1 and TRBJ2-5; D call uncertain. V lost 4 bases and J lost 5, with 12 bases in between. This CDR3 has 13 residues. Germline V gene sequence: CDR1 SGHRS, CDR2 YFSETQ. CDR3 in DNA: TGCGCCAGCAGCCCCTCTGAGGCCGAGACCCAGTACTTC. It codes for CASSPSEAETQYF.

There are a few counts of this clone. The chain couples TRBV5-1 to TRBJ1-1; D possibly corresponds to TRBD1 (5 bases). The CDR3 covers 14 residues. Germline V CDR1 and CDR2: SGHRS, YFSETQ. V shed 4 bases and J shed 7 bases, with 17 bases lying between them. CDR3 DNA: TGCGCCAGCAGCCGGTCCACGGGGGACGGTGAAGCTTTCTTT. Protein: CASSRSTGDGEAFF.

The chain uses TRBV19 and TRBJ1-3; tentatively, D is TRBD1 (6 bases). CDR3 length: 15 residues. The V end lost 6 bases, the J end lost 1 base, and 13 bases lay between the germline ends. Germline CDR1 LNHDA, CDR2 SQIVND (reference sequence). CDR3 region: CASSRNRASGNTIYF. CDR3 sequence (DNA): TGTGCCAGTAGCCGTAACAGGGCTTCTGGAAACACCATATATTTT.

This chain joins TRBV27 and TRBJ2-5; a possible D gene is TRBD2 (6 bases). CDR1 is MNHEY and CDR2 is SMNVEV in the germline V gene (reference sequence). Trimming stripped 4 bases from V and 4 bases from J, with 13 bases between. CDR3 length equals 14 residues. In DNA form, the CDR3 reads TGTGCCAGCAGTTGGGGCAGGCGGGGAGAGACCCAGTACTTC. Its translation: CASSWGRRGETQYF.

This clone was seen repeatedly, ten times or more. Other nucleotide sequences from this sample produce the same CDR3. This chain joins TRBV2 and TRBJ1-2, with D hard to call. The CDR3 sequence is 13 residues long. Between the trimmed V and J ends, which lost 2 bases and 2 bases, there was a span of 6 bases. CDR1 is SNHLY and CDR2 is FYNNEI in the germline V gene. This CDR3 is CASSERSNYGYTF. The CDR3 DNA follows: TGTGCCAGCAGTGAAAGGAGCAACTATGGCTACACCTTC.

This clone turned up a few times. This chain links TRBV28 with TRBJ1-3; no clear D gene. The CDR3 is made up of 13 amino acids. Germline-derived CDR1 and CDR2 are MDHEN and SYDVKM. V lost 6 bases, J lost 0 bases, and 6 bases lay in between. The CDR3, as DNA: TGTGCCAGCAGGTGGGGCTCTGGAAACACCATATATTTT. Its protein product is CASRWGSGNTIYF.

The J gene is TRBJ1-1, the V gene TRBV28, with D unclear. The CDR3 spans 14 residues. CDR1 and CDR2 from the germline V gene are MDHEN and SYDVKM. V was trimmed by 6 bases and J by 0 bases, leaving 11 bases between them. In DNA, the CDR3 is TGTGCCAGCAGGGGCACAGAGATGAACACTGAAGCTTTCTTT. This sequence encodes CASRGTEMNTEAFF.

V gene TRBV5-1 combines with J gene TRBJ1-4; TRBD1 is a possible D gene (5 bases). The CDR3 length is 17 residues. CDR1 is SGHRS, CDR2 YFSETQ, per germline. V was trimmed by 0 bases and J by 0 bases, leaving 12 bases between them. Written as DNA, the CDR3 is TGCGCCAGCAGCTTGGTACTCATGACAGCAACTAATGAAAAACTGTTTTTT. The encoded protein is CASSLVLMTATNEKLFF.

The rearrangement joins TRBV11-2 to TRBJ2-1, with a possible D match to TRBD1 (5 bases). The CDR3 consists of 16 residues. Trimming stripped 3 bases from V and 0 bases from J, with 12 bases between. CDR1 SGHAT and CDR2 FQNNGV come from the germline V gene. In DNA, the CDR3 is TGTGCCAGCAGCTTTGACAGCGTGAGCTCCTACAATGAGCAGTTCTTC. Translated: CASSFDSVSSYNEQFF.

This clone was counted only a few times. The V gene is TRBV2, the J gene TRBJ1-5; a weak D match, TRBD1 (6 bases). Trimming removed 5 bases at V and 1 base at J, with 12 bases between. The CDR3 consists of 15 residues. CDR1 and CDR2 (germline): SNHLY, FYNNEI. CDR3 sequence: CASSPDRTSNQPQHF. CDR3 DNA sequence: TGTGCCAGCAGTCCCGACAGGACGAGCAATCAGCCCCAGCATTTT.

The chain uses TRBV7-2 and TRBJ2-1, with TRBD2 matching over 8 bases. The CDR3 consists of 16 residues. CDR1 is SGHTA, CDR2 FQGNSA, per germline. The ends lost 5 bases at V and 3 bases at J; junction bases unmatched: 9. The CDR3 loop is CASSPTAGEIYNEQFF. The CDR3 nucleotides read TGTGCCAGCAGCCCCACAGCGGGAGAGATCTACAATGAGCAGTTCTTC.

The gene calls are TRBV23-1 and TRBJ2-7, with TRBD2 matching over 7 bases. TRBV23-1 counts as an open reading frame of uncertain function. The ends lost 9 bases at V and 0 bases at J; junction bases unmatched: 5. The length of the CDR3 is 13 residues. The CDR3 bases are TGCGCCAGGGTGGGGGGGAGCTCCTACGAGCAGTACTTC. Translating it yields CARVGGSSYEQYF.

The rearrangement uses TRBV30 and TRBJ1-1; 7 nucleotides line up with TRBD1. V trimming: 0 bases; J trimming: 1 base; junction bases outside the gene matches: 11. This CDR3 spans 17 amino acids. Germline V gene lookup returns CDR1 GTSNPN and CDR2 SVGIG (reference sequence). The CDR3 bases are TGTGCCTGGAGTGTTGACAGGGTCTTTCCCGCGAACACTGAAGCTTTCTTT. Amino acid sequence: CAWSVDRVFPANTEAFF.

The V gene is TRBV5-1, the J gene TRBJ2-3; 9 bases line up with TRBD2. This CDR3 contains 15 residues. Germline V lookup: CDR1 SGHRS, CDR2 YFSETQ. Trimming removed 4 bases from V and 3 bases from J; junction bases left unmatched: 6. In nucleotides, the CDR3 is TGCGCCAGCAGCCTTAGCGGGAGAGGAACAGATACGCAGTATTTT. Protein: CASSLSGRGTDTQYF.

V usage is TRBV5-1 and J usage is TRBJ2-1; 9 bases line up with TRBD2. The CDR3 loop spans 14 amino acids. The junction had 4 bases not matched to a gene; V was cut back by 4 bases and J by 5 bases. Germline V gene sequence: CDR1 SGHRS, CDR2 YFSETQ. The DNA for the CDR3 is TGCGCCAGCAGCGAGACTAGCGGCGACAATGAGCAGTTCTTC. Protein: CASSETSGDNEQFF.

CDR3 sequence: CASSSPGLTSGANVLTF. CDR3 in DNA: TGTGCCAGCAGTTCCCCGGGACTTACCTCTGGGGCCAACGTCCTGACTTTC. The genes are TRBV28 and TRBJ2-6, with D possibly being TRBD2 (6 bases). Germline values: CDR1 MDHEN, CDR2 SYDVKM. V was cut by 4 bases and J by 0 bases, with 13 bases left in between. The CDR3 is 17 residues long.

The V gene is TRBV4-2, the J gene TRBJ2-5; 7 positions match TRBD1. Trimming removed 6 bases from V and 0 bases from J; junction bases left unmatched: 4. This CDR3 spans 14 amino acids. Germline values: CDR1 LGHNA, CDR2 YNFKEQ. CDR3 sequence (DNA): TGTGCCAGCAGTTCCGGGACAGACCAAGAGACCCAGTACTTC. The encoded protein is CASSSGTDQETQYF.

The chain is built from TRBV7-3 and TRBJ2-5; a possible D gene is TRBD2 (5 bases). The CDR3 contains 15 residues. Germline CDR1 reads SGHTA; CDR2 reads FQGTGA. V lost 1 base and J 2 bases, leaving 11 bases between the germline ends. The CDR3 DNA reads TGTGCCAGCAGCTTAATGAGCGGACTGCAAGAGACCCAGTACTTC. Its protein is CASSLMSGLQETQYF.